A selection of T cell receptor beta chains follows, all from one sample in a study of glioma-infiltrating T cells. From the multiplex PCR reads, TCRdb called clonotypes with MiXCR, one entry per CDR3 protein. The sample gives approximately 17,000 distinct CDR3 sequences, roughly 60% of which show up once; roughly 45% is in the top ten. The specimen sequenced was glioma tissue, nonneoplastic brain tissue, or PBMCs (not recorded which). The receptors derive from a human donor with low-grade glioma or glioblastoma, undergoing nonglioma brain surgery, or in good health (not recorded which). The CDR3 runs from the conserved cysteine through the conserved F or W. The D gene is left open where the match is weak. For some rows the clone size is stated as once, few or many, or as a class when expanded; others skip it.

>TRBJ2-2|NA|large|TRBV27
TGTGCCAGCAGATACTCCACCGGGGAGCTGTTTTTT
CASRYSTGELFF
>TRBJ2-5|NA|NA|TRBV20-1
TGCAGTGGGGAAAGGGGCAGCGACCAAGAGACCCAGTACTTC
CSGERGSDQETQYF
>TRBJ1-5|NA|NA|TRBV20-1
TGCAGTGCTAGGGGACTCAGGACCCATCAGCCCCAGCATTTT
CSARGLRTHQPQHF
>TRBJ1-2|TRBD1|many|TRBV7-2
TGTGCCAGCAGCACAGGGGGATCTAACTATGGCTACACCTTC
CASSTGGSNYGYTF
>TRBJ2-7|TRBD1|NA|TRBV20-1
TGCAGTGCTGGCGGACAGGAAAATTACTACGAGCAGTACTTC
CSAGGQENYYEQYF
>TRBJ2-2|TRBD1|NA|TRBV12-3/TRBV12-4
TGTGCCAGCATCCCGCGGGACAGGGGGAGCACCGGGGAGCTGTTTTTT
CASIPRDRGSTGELFF
>TRBJ2-7|TRBD1|few|TRBV28
TGTGCCAGCAGAGAATGGACAGGGGAATACGAGCAGTACTTC
CASREWTGEYEQYF
>TRBJ2-3|TRBD1|NA|TRBV20-1
TGCAGTGCTAACCGGGACAGGGTCACAGATACGCAGTATTTT
CSANRDRVTDTQYF
>TRBJ2-1|TRBD2|few|TRBV19
TGTGCCAGTAGTTTAACTAGCGGGGGCTACAATGAGCAGTTCTTC
CASSLTSGGYNEQFF
>TRBJ2-5|NA|once|TRBV7-2
TGTGCCAGCAGCTTAGCTGGGGGGCAGGAGACCCAGTACTTC
CASSLAGGQETQYF
>TRBJ2-3|TRBD1|few|TRBV6-1
TGTGCCAGCAATACACAGGGGGCAAGCACAGATACGCAGTATTTT
CASNTQGASTDTQYF
>TRBJ2-7|TRBD1|NA|TRBV15
TGTGCCACCGAGGGTCTGGGACAGGGCCCGGGCTACGAGCAGTACTTT
CATEGLGQGPGYEQYF
>TRBJ1-2|NA|NA|TRBV20-1
TGCAGTGCTAGAGCGTTCTACTATGGCTACACCTTC
CSARAFYYGYTF
>TRBJ2-3|NA|NA|TRBV6-2/TRBV6-3
TGTGCCAGCGGGAAGGAGGGGGACTTCACAGATACGCAGTATTTT
CASGKEGDFTDTQYF
>TRBJ1-5|NA|NA|TRBV4-1
TGCGCCAGCAGCCAAGCGAGGGTTAATCAGCCCCAGCATTTT
CASSQARVNQPQHF
>TRBJ1-5|NA|NA|TRBV6-1
TGTGCCAGCAGTCCGCGTTCGGGGAATAGCAATCAGCCCCAGCATTTT
CASSPRSGNSNQPQHF
>TRBJ2-1|TRBD2|NA|TRBV7-9
TGTGCCAGCAGCCGATTTAGCGGGTCCAATTCCTACAATGAGCAGTTCTTC
CASSRFSGSNSYNEQFF
>TRBJ2-7|NA|NA|TRBV20-1
TGCAGTGCTAGAGATACAGGAAGGAACTACGAGCAGTACTTC
CSARDTGRNYEQYF
>TRBJ1-5|TRBD1|NA|TRBV28
TGTGCCAGCACTCCTGGGACAGTTTATCAGCCCCAGCATTTT
CASTPGTVYQPQHF
>TRBJ1-5|NA|NA|TRBV6-1
TGTGCCAGCAGAAAGGGGGACAATCAGCCCCAGCATTTT
CASRKGDNQPQHF
>TRBJ1-2|NA|NA|TRBV20-1
TGCAGTGCTAGACTACCCCGGTCCCGAGGCGACTATGGCTACACCTTC
CSARLPRSRGDYGYTF
>TRBJ2-1|NA|NA|TRBV2
TGTGCCAGCAATCCGCCAGGGGCGAGGAATGAGCAGTTCTTC
CASNPPGARNEQFF
>TRBJ2-3|NA|NA|TRBV20-1
TGCAGTGCTAGAGATAGAAAAACGGAAGATACGCAGTATTTT
CSARDRKTEDTQYF
>TRBJ2-7|TRBD1|NA|TRBV6-6
TGTGCCAGCAGTCGACCGGGACAGGCGAATTACGAGGAGTACTTC
CASSRPGQANYEEYF
>TRBJ2-3|NA|once|TRBV2
TGTGCCAGCAGTGAAGGCCAGGGGTCCACAGATACGCAGTATTTT
CASSEGQGSTDTQYF
>TRBJ1-2|NA|few|TRBV6-1
TGTGCCAGCGCCGACTTGACGACCATACTCTATGGCTACACCTTC
CASADLTTILYGYTF
>TRBJ1-1|NA|NA|TRBV6-1
TGTGCCAGCAGTCCCCGGACAGCAAACACTGAAGCTTTCTTT
CASSPRTANTEAFF
>TRBJ2-1|TRBD2|NA|TRBV4-3
TGCGCCAGCAGCCAGGGGACTAGCGGGAGTTTGTTCTACAATGAGCAGTTCTTC
CASSQGTSGSLFYNEQFF
>TRBJ1-2|TRBD1|NA|TRBV27
TGTGCCAGCAGTACTCGACAGGGAGGCTACACCTTC
CASSTRQGGYTF
>TRBJ1-2|NA|NA|TRBV7-9
TGTGCCAGCAGCTTAGCGCAGTCCTATGGCTACACCTTC
CASSLAQSYGYTF
>TRBJ2-1|NA|many|TRBV27
TGTGCCAGCAGTTTACCCCGGGCAGGGGGAGGTGAGCAGTTCTTC
CASSLPRAGGGEQFF
>TRBJ1-2|TRBD1|NA|TRBV29-1
TGCAGCGTTGCTACAGGGGGAGTTCTCAACTATGGCTACACCTTC
CSVATGGVLNYGYTF
>TRBJ1-1|NA|NA|TRBV29-1
TGCATAGGGTGTAGGAACACTGAAGCTTTCTTT
CIGCRNTEAFF
>TRBJ1-5|NA|many|TRBV20-1
TGCAGTGCCTCCAGGGAACATAGCAATCAGCCCCAGCATTTT
CSASREHSNQPQHF
>TRBJ1-3|NA|many|TRBV4-3
TGCGCCAGCAGCCAAAGCAGGCACTCTGGAAACACCATATATTTT
CASSQSRHSGNTIYF
>TRBJ2-1|NA|NA|TRBV7-2
TGTGCCAGCAGCTTAGTAGCAAGCTCCTACAATGAGCAGTTCTTC
CASSLVASSYNEQFF
>TRBJ2-1|NA|few|TRBV5-1
TGCGCCAGCAGCTCAGAGTTTACAGGTTTTCGGAATGAGCAGTTCTTC
CASSSEFTGFRNEQFF
>TRBJ2-6|NA|few|TRBV29-1
TGCAGCGTTGTTGACACAGACTACCCCTCTGGGGCCAACGTCCTGACTTTC
CSVVDTDYPSGANVLTF
>TRBJ1-1|NA|once|TRBV6-4
TGTGCCAGCAGCCTGACAGAGGGCACTGAAGCTTTCTTT
CASSLTEGTEAFF
>TRBJ1-2|NA|NA|TRBV27
TGCGCCAACAGTTTAGCGCTCCGGGACTCCTATGGCTACACCTTC
CANSLALRDSYGYTF
>TRBJ2-7|NA|NA|TRBV28
TGTGCCAGCAGTTTATGGGGGCCCGAGCAGTACTTC
CASSLWGPEQYF
>TRBJ1-5|NA|once|TRBV6-2/TRBV6-3
TGTGCCAGCAGGCGGGGGACGGGACTTAGCAATCAGCCCCAGCATTTT
CASRRGTGLSNQPQHF
>TRBJ2-5|TRBD1|once|TRBV20-1
TGCAGTGCTATACCCAGGGGGCAAGAGACCCAGTACTTC
CSAIPRGQETQYF
>TRBJ2-7|TRBD2|few|TRBV6-1
TGTGCCAGCAGGGAACGGGGGGACGACTACGAGCAGTACTTC
CASRERGDDYEQYF
>TRBJ2-7|NA|few|TRBV6-6
TGTGCCAGCAGTTACTCGGATCATTTAGATTCCTACGAGCAGTACTTC
CASSYSDHLDSYEQYF
>TRBJ1-1|NA|once|TRBV20-1
TGCAGTGCTAGAGATCGTACAGGAGTTCTAGCTTTCTTT
CSARDRTGVLAFF
>TRBJ1-1|NA|few|TRBV11-3
TGTGCCAGCAGCTTAGAGGAGTTATCTACTGAAGCTTTCTTT
CASSLEELSTEAFF
>TRBJ2-7|NA|medium-sized|TRBV7-9
TGTGCCAGCAGCGGGCCAGGGCTCCCCTACGAGCAGTACTTC
CASSGPGLPYEQYF
>TRBJ2-5|NA|NA|TRBV24-1
TGTGCCACCAGTGATTCACGGACGGACCAAGAGACCCAGTACTTC
CATSDSRTDQETQYF
>TRBJ1-1|NA|NA|TRBV6-6
TGTGCCAGCACTCAAGCCAGGCCGCGGACTGAAGCTTTCTTT
CASTQARPRTEAFF
>TRBJ1-2|TRBD1|few|TRBV6-2/TRBV6-3
TGTGCCAGCAGTTACTCAAGGGACAGGGGTACTCCCCTCGATGGCTACACCTTC
CASSYSRDRGTPLDGYTF
>TRBJ1-1|NA|few|TRBV27
TGTGCCAGCAGTTTACACGGACTATCCTTGAACACTGAAGCTTTCTTT
CASSLHGLSLNTEAFF
>TRBJ2-7|NA|NA|TRBV19
TGTGCCAGTAGTATAACGACTTCCTACGAGCAGTACTTC
CASSITTSYEQYF
>TRBJ2-1|TRBD1|NA|TRBV7-2
TGTGCCAGCAGCTCCCGACAGGGGGACAATGAGCAGTTCTTC
CASSSRQGDNEQFF
>TRBJ2-1|NA|many|TRBV20-1
TGCAGTGCTAGAGATTTAGACACTGCCTACAATGAGCAGTTCTTC
CSARDLDTAYNEQFF